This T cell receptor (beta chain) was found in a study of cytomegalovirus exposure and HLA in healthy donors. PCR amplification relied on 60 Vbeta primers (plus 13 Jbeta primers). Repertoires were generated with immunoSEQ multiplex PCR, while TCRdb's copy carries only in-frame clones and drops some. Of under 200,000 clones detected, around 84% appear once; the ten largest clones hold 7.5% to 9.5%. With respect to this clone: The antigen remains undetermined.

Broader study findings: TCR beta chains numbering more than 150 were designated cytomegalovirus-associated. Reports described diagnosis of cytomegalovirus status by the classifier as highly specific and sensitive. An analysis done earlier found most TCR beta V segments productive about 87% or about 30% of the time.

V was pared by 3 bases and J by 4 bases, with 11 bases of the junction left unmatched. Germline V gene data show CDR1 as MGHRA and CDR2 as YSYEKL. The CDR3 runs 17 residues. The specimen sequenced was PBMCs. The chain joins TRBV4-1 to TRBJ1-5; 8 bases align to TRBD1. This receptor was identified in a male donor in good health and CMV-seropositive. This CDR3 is CASSHVFPGQANQPQHF. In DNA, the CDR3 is TGCGCCAGCAGCCACGTATTCCCGGGACAGGCGAATCAGCCCCAGCATTTT.